These 14 T cell receptor beta chains were sequenced from one sample in a study of T cells in Graves' hyperthyroidism and ophthalmopathy. RNA transcripts gave rise to amplified TCR beta CDR3 regions. Using the HTBI primer set, a first-round RT-PCR was run on the TCR CDR3. MiXCR, applied by TCRdb to the multiplex PCR reads, yields one record per CDR3 protein. This sample has about 560,000 distinct CDR3 sequences; over 15% occur once, and the top ten carry 15% to 20%. Sequencing was carried out using blood. The source is a young woman with Graves' hyperthyroidism.

This clonotype was seen a handful of times. This chain uses TRBV6-6 with TRBJ2-6; D uncertain. The V gene lost 2 bases and the J gene lost 0 bases, with 14 bases spanning the gap. CDR1 is MNHNY and CDR2 is SVGAGI in the germline V gene (reference sequence). The CDR3 is 18 amino acids. CDR3: CASSYRQTLLSGANVLTF. The CDR3, as DNA: TGTGCCAGCAGTTACCGGCAGACTCTGCTCTCTGGGGCCAACGTCCTGACTTTC.

Many counts were recorded for this clonotype. J is TRBJ2-3 and V is TRBV5-1; D gene uncertain. V gave up 0 bases and J gave up 2 bases, with 7 bases separating them. CDR3 length: 14 residues. Germline V gene sequence: CDR1 SGHRS, CDR2 YFSETQ. The CDR3 spells CASSLAQPTDTQYF. In nucleotides, the CDR3 is TGCGCCAGCAGCTTGGCCCAACCCACAGATACGCAGTATTTT.

This clonotype turned up a few times. The chain joins TRBV6-2 or TRBV6-3 to TRBJ1-2; D possibly corresponds to TRBD1 (6 bases). Germline V gene sequence: CDR1 MNHEY, CDR2 SVGEGT. Trimming cost V 6 bases and J 8 bases, with 13 bases left between them. This CDR3 is 12 amino acids long. The CDR3 region is CASSRTVIGYTF. CDR3 DNA: TGTGCCAGCAGCCGGACAGTTATCGGCTACACCTTC.

This clonotype occurred a few times. The V gene is TRBV4-1, the J gene TRBJ1-1; the D is unclear. The CDR3 sequence is 15 residues long. Germline V lookup: CDR1 MGHRA, CDR2 YSYEKL. The germline V and J ends were trimmed by 4 bases and 1 base, with 13 bases remaining between them. For the CDR3, the DNA is TGCGCCAGCAGCCCAACAGAACAGCGGAACACTGAAGCTTTCTTT. It is translated as CASSPTEQRNTEAFF.

This clonotype has more than one count but fewer than ten. The rearrangement uses TRBV29-1 and TRBJ1-4; 7 nucleotides agree with TRBD1. CDR1 SQVTM and CDR2 ANQGSEA come from the germline V gene. J gave up 8 bases and V 7 bases, and 16 bases lay outside the gene matches. The CDR3 covers 15 residues. The CDR3 region is CSAGRATGVEEKLFF. As DNA, the CDR3 is TGCAGCGCTGGCCGGGCTACAGGGGTTGAGGAAAAACTGTTTTTT.

The V and J genes are TRBV3-1 and TRBJ2-2; D may be TRBD1 (7 bases). Trimming took off 0 bases at V and 6 bases at J, with 11 bases between the two ends. The CDR3 covers 15 residues. Germline CDR1 LGHDT, CDR2 YNNKEL (reference sequence). This CDR3 is CASSQDVRGAGELFF. CDR3 DNA sequence: TGTGCCAGCAGCCAAGATGTCAGGGGGGCCGGGGAGCTGTTTTTT.

The table lists this clonotype with many counts. This chain connects TRBV20-1 to TRBJ2-7, with 7 bases identical to TRBD1. Losses at the gene ends were 6 bases for V and 3 bases for J; bases not matched to a gene: 11. From germline, CDR1 is DFQATT and CDR2 SNEGSKA (reference sequence). This CDR3 region has 14 residues. The CDR3 DNA sequence: TGCAGTGCCGCTTCAACAGGGGCAGTCTACGAGCAGTACTTC. Translating it yields CSAASTGAVYEQYF.

This clonotype was recorded at least ten times. The chain couples TRBV20-1 to TRBJ2-1; the match to TRBD2 covers 10 bases. The V gene end was trimmed by 5 bases and the J gene end by 8 bases; junction bases not matched to a gene: 18. Germline CDR1 and CDR2: DFQATT and SNEGSKA (reference sequence). This CDR3 is built from 17 residues. In nucleotides, the CDR3 is TGCAGTGCTGCGAGCGGGAGGGCGGTGCTCCTACAGTATGAGCAGTTCTTC. Protein sequence: CSAASGRAVLLQYEQFF.

The J gene is TRBJ2-2, the V gene TRBV6-1; tentative D call: TRBD1 (6 bases). CDR1 is MNHNS and CDR2 is SASEGT in the germline V gene. The CDR3 loop spans 17 amino acids. V was pared by 6 bases and J by 4 bases, with 21 bases between. Here the CDR3 reads CASRLSPGTSGTGELFF. In DNA form, the CDR3 reads TGTGCCAGCAGACTGTCCCCCGGGACATCGGGCACCGGGGAGCTGTTTTTT.

This clonotype was detected many times. The rearrangement joins TRBV2 to TRBJ2-1; D not certain. Trimming stripped 7 bases from V and 7 bases from J, with 11 bases between. Germline-derived CDR1 and CDR2 are SNHLY and FYNNEI. The CDR3 consists of 12 residues. CDR3 sequence (DNA): TGTGCCAGCATTAGAGTTGGGAATGAGCAGTTCTTC. Translating it yields CASIRVGNEQFF.

V usage is TRBV10-3 and J usage is TRBJ2-1, with TRBD1 identical over 11 bases. The CDR3 totals 23 residues. Per germline, CDR1 ENHRY and CDR2 SYGVKD. V lost 6 bases and J lost 0; bases outside the gene matches: 25. CDR3 loop: CAISDRDRGRLSLGGNSYNEQFF. DNA for the CDR3: TGTGCCATCAGCGACCGGGACAGGGGGAGGCTTAGCCTGGGAGGAAACTCCTACAATGAGCAGTTCTTC.

This clonotype showed up just a few times. J is TRBJ2-1 and V is TRBV27; D is unresolved. The CDR3 totals 15 residues. Deletions cut 2 bases from V and 4 bases from J, with 12 bases between. The germline gives CDR1 MNHEY, CDR2 SMNVEV (reference sequence). Here the CDR3 DNA reads TGTGCCAGCAGTTTAATCTTTCGGCGGTACAATGAGCAGTTCTTC. Translating it yields CASSLIFRRYNEQFF.

The chain carries TRBV6-5 and TRBJ1-6; a possible D gene is TRBD1 (6 bases). Trimming removed 2 bases from V and 7 bases from J, with 18 bases in between. The V gene's germline CDR1 is MNHEY and CDR2 SVGAGI. The CDR3 totals 17 residues. DNA of the CDR3: TGTGCCAGCAGTTACCCGCAACAGGGAATGGGGAATTCACCCCTCCACTTT. Its protein is CASSYPQQGMGNSPLHF.

Ten or more counts support this clonotype. The chain carries TRBV6-1 and TRBJ2-3; 7 positions agree with TRBD1. The CDR3 is made up of 15 amino acids. V was pared by 5 bases and J by 2 bases, with 7 bases of the junction left unmatched. CDR1 and CDR2 (germline): MNHNS, SASEGT. The CDR3 region has the DNA TGTGCCAGCAGTCCTACAGGGGCCACCACAGATACGCAGTATTTT. It translates to CASSPTGATTDTQYF.